This T cell receptor beta chain comes out of a study of blood T cells in healthy people across ages. Whole-study results and caveats: More naive CD4+ cells and higher diversity marked long-lived donors relative to aged donors.

Of note for this clonotype: The target antigen is unknown.

Sample-barcoded 5' priming and a J-beta primer mix drove a second PCR of roughly 6 to 12 cycles. A tag from a template-switch adaptor with 12 random nucleotides marked each cDNA molecule. TCRdb used MiXCR to reprocess the 5' RACE reads, holding one entry per CDR3 protein. The sample includes about 640,000 distinct CDR3 sequences, 58% of them seen just once. The germline V gene encodes CDR1 SNHLY and CDR2 FYNNEI. Trimming at V came to 10 bases and at J to 5 bases, leaving 7 bases not matched to a gene. CDR3 length: 13 amino acids. The study drew donors from healthy Caucasian individuals in Russia aged roughly 6 to 90.

Sequencing input: blood. This chain links TRBV2 with TRBJ2-5; TRBD1 aligns across 10 bases. The source of this sequence is a man aged 55 to 70 in good health. CDR3 residues: CAMTGGGGETQYF. CDR3 nucleotides: TGTGCCATGACAGGGGGCGGGGGGGAGACCCAGTACTTC.